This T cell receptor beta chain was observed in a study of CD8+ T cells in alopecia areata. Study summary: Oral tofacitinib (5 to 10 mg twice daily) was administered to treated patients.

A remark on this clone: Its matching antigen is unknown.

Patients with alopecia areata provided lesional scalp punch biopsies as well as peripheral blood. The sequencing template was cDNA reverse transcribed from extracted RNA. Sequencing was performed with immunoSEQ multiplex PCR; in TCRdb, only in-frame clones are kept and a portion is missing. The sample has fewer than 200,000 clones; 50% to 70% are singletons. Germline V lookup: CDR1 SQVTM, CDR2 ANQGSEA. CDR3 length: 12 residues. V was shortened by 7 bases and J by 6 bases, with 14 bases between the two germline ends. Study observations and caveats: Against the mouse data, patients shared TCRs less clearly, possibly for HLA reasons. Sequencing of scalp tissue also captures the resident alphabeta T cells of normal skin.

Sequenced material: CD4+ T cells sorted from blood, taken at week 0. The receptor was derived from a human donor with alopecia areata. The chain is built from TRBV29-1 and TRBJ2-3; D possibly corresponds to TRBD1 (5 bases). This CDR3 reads CSALIPGDTQYF. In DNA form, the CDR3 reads TGCAGCGCCCTCATTCCAGGGGATACGCAGTATTTT.